A selection of T cell receptor beta chains follows, all from one sample in a study of control samples from healthy donors and cancer patients. Sequenced by immunoSEQ multiplex PCR; TCRdb stores in-frame clones only, minus some. The sample has about 94,000 clones, 75% to 95% seen once. The specimen sequenced was blood. These receptors all stem from a woman between 18 and 29 years old in good health. CDR3s include the opening cysteine and the closing phenylalanine or tryptophan. The D gene is left open where the match is weak. Size is omitted from some rows. Given values are once, few, many or a class for expanded clones.

size,J,D,V,CDR3,DNA
NA,TRBJ2-5,NA,TRBV5-4,CASSLSLALKTQYF,TGTGCCAGCAGCTTGTCACTCGCACTAAAGACCCAGTACTTC
NA,TRBJ2-3,TRBD2,TRBV29-1,CSVVGGLGTDTQYF,TGCAGCGTTGTTGGGGGACTAGGTACAGATACGCAGTATTTT
NA,TRBJ2-5,TRBD2,TRBV7-6,CASSSTPGLAGGQETQYF,TGTGCCAGCAGCTCAACCCCGGGACTAGCGGGGGGGCAAGAGACCCAGTACTTC
NA,TRBJ2-1,NA,TRBV5-1,CASSPVSGTLNNEQFF,TGCGCCAGCAGCCCCGTCTCCGGGACACTTAACAATGAGCAGTTCTTC
NA,TRBJ1-3,NA,TRBV4-1,CASSQNGIGGNTIYF,TGCGCCAGCAGCCAAAATGGGATAGGGGGAAACACCATATATTTT
few,TRBJ2-1,NA,TRBV5-8,CASSLASLVGGYNEQFF,TGTGCCAGCAGCTTGGCCTCGCTCGTAGGGGGCTACAATGAGCAGTTCTTC
NA,TRBJ1-2,NA,TRBV5-6,CASSLEGYGYTF,TGTGCCAGCAGCTTGGAGGGCTATGGCTACACCTTC
once,TRBJ1-6,NA,TRBV7-2,CASSSYNSPLHF,TGTGCCAGCAGCTCCTATAATTCACCCCTCCACTTT
NA,TRBJ2-3,NA,TRBV5-1,CASSYAALEGTQYF,TGCGCCAGCAGCTATGCGGCTCTCGAGGGTACGCAGTATTTT
once,TRBJ1-3,TRBD1,TRBV15,CATSRDQGASGNTIYF,TGTGCCACCAGCAGAGATCAGGGGGCATCTGGAAACACCATATATTTT
NA,TRBJ1-2,NA,TRBV5-1,CASSLQGLSRYGYTF,TGCGCCAGCAGCTTGCAGGGGCTCTCGCGATATGGCTACACCTTC